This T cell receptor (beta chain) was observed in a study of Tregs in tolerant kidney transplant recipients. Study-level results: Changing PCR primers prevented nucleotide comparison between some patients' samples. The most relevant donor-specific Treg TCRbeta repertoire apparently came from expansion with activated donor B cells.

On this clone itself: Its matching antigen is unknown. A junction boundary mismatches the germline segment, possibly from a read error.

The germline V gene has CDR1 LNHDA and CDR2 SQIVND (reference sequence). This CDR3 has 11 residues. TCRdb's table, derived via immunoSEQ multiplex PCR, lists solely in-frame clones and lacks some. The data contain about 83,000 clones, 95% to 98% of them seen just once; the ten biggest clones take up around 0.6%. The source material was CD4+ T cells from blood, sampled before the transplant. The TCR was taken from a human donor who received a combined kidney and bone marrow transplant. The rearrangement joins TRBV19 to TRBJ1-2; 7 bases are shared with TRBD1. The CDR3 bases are TGTGCCACCAAAGGGGGCGACAGGGTACTCTTC. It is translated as CATKGGDRVLF.